The T cell receptor (beta chain) under discussion was sequenced for a study of blood T cell repertoires in COVID-19. The wider study: Some COVID-19 samples were acute and others convalescent; all came from the United States, Italy and Spain. T cells, B-cell-depleted T cells, or PBMCs provided the cDNA or gDNA that served as material.

The germline V gene encodes CDR1 SGHNT and CDR2 YYREEE (reference sequence). CDR3 length equals 14 residues. The V gene end was trimmed by 0 bases and the J gene end by 3 bases; junction bases not matched to a gene: 2. As handled by the study authors: Amplification of reference gene primers was used by the study to estimate nucleated cell counts. TCRdb's table, derived via immunoSEQ multiplex PCR, lists solely in-frame clones and lacks some. V and J calls plus clone size are reproduced from that table; the DNA served to infer D and trimming. This repertoire shows 290,000 or so clones, roughly 86% found once; its top ten account for over 1%.

This sequence was found in a man between 65 and 85 years old with acute or convalescent COVID-19. The sample comprised peripheral blood. The chain employs TRBV5-4 and TRBJ2-5; 7 bases map to TRBD2. The DNA of the CDR3 is TGTGCCAGCAGCTTGGACCTAGCGGAAGAGACCCAGTACTTC. It codes for CASSLDLAEETQYF. Supplemented by reference TRBV5-4 and TRBJ2-5, the full variable domain reads ETGVTQSPTHLIKTRGQQVTLRCSSQSGHNTVSWYQQALGQGPQFIFQYYREEENGRGNFPPRFSGLQFPNYSSELNVNALELDDSALYLCASSLDLAEETQYFGPGTRLLVL.